This TCR beta chain was captured in a study of blood T cell repertoires in COVID-19. Background on the study: COVID-19 samples from acute and convalescent phases originated in the United States, Italy and Spain. PBMCs, B-cell-depleted T cells, or T cells provided the cDNA or gDNA that made up the material.

The ends were cut back, 3 bases at V and 6 bases at J, with 7 bases in the middle. Germline-derived CDR1 and CDR2 are ENHRY and SYGVKD. The CDR3 totals 12 residues. In the original analysis: Counts of nucleated cells, estimated from reference gene primer amplification, were obtained. Assay used: immunoSEQ multiplex PCR; TCRdb lists only in-frame clones, some missing. D and trimming come from the DNA, and the V and J calls and clone size come from that table. The table shows about 200,000 clones, with approximately 84% occurring only once. This receptor was obtained from a woman aged 50 to 60 with active or convalescent COVID-19. Sequencing was done on a sample of peripheral blood. V is TRBV10-3 and J is TRBJ2-3; unclear D gene. CDR3 bases: TGTGCCATCAGTGACCCACTGGATACGCAGTATTTT. As protein: CAISDPLDTQYF.